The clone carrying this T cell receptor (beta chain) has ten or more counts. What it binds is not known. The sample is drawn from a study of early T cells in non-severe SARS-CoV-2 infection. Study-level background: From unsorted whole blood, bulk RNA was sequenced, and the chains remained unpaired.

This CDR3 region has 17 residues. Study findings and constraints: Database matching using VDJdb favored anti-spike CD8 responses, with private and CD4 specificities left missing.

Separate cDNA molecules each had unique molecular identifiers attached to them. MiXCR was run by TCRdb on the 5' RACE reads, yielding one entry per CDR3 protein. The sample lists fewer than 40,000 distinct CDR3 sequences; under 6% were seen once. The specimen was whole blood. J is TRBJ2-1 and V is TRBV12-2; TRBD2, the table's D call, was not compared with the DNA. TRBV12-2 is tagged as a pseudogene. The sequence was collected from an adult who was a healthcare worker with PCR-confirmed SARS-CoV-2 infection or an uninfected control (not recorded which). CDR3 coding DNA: TGTGCAAGTCGCTCTGGGCCAGCGGGAGGACCCAACAATGAGCAGTTCTTC. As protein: CASRSGPAGGPNNEQFF.